The T cell receptor (beta chain) under discussion was sequenced for a study of shared clonotypes between healthy human individuals. Study-level background: Researchers assigned three CD4 naive, three CD4 memory, two CD8 naive and one CD8 memory plate to each donor.

Remarks on this clone: What it binds is not known.

Whole-study findings and limits: Sequencing depth was expected to affect clonotype sharing among donors. Even with large depth, rarefaction showed that sorted-subset sequencing was incomplete.

Germline V gene sequence: CDR1 SGDLS, CDR2 YYNGEE. The CDR3 covers 13 residues. Trimming pared 0 bases from V and 6 bases from J, leaving 8 bases between. The repertoire was sequenced with immunoSEQ multiplex PCR; TCRdb's copy has only in-frame clones and lacks some. Here the sample spans hundreds of thousands of clones, almost 95% being singletons. Positively selected for CCR7, the CD45RO-negative cells used as naive CD8 cells excluded terminally differentiated effector memory CD45RA+ cells. Healthy HIV-negative adults without recent acute infections or vaccinations served as donors. Sequenced: naive CD8+ T cells sorted from blood. The rearrangement uses TRBV9 and TRBJ2-3; no definite D call. This TCR was recovered from a man younger than 45 in good health. This CDR3 reads CASSVGGRDTQYF. CDR3 DNA sequence: TGTGCCAGCAGCGTAGGGGGTCGGGATACGCAGTATTTT. Looking up the rest from reference TRBV9 and TRBJ2-3 gives the full variable domain: DSGVTQTPKHLITATGQRVTLRCSPRSGDLSVYWYQQSLDQGLQFLIQYYNGEERAKGNILERFSAQQFPDLHSELNLSSLELGDSALYFCASSVGGRDTQYFGPGTRLTVL.